The rows below give T cell receptor beta chains drawn from one sample of a study of PD-1 blockade in classical Hodgkin lymphoma. Produced via immunoSEQ multiplex PCR; TCRdb's table is partial and in-frame only. The sample records about 15,000 clones, 75% to 90% being singletons. This specimen was peripheral blood mononuclear cells (PBMCs), taken before the second cycle of nivolumab. The receptors here all came from a human donor with classical Hodgkin lymphoma. Both conserved end residues are trimmed from each CDR3.

TRBJ2-3,TRBV5-1,ASSLSDSTDTQY
TRBJ1-2,TRBV6-6,ASSWGAYGYT
TRBJ1-1,TRBV6-4,ASSYSGGAF
TRBJ2-3,TRBV27,ASSFVSGHTQY
-,TRBV19,ASSITFPLEQY
TRBJ2-5,TRBV11-2,ASSPNLADQETQY
TRBJ2-7,TRBV5-1,ASSPRLAGGIYEQY
TRBJ1-1,TRBV27,ASSHLFAEAF
TRBJ1-3,TRBV7-6,ASSPPARGDTIY
TRBJ2-1,TRBV11-2,ASSFTGANSYNEQF
TRBJ1-1,TRBV5-4,ASSGWGGGSEAF
TRBJ2-7,TRBV7-8,ASSLAGKSGRNEQY
TRBJ1-2,TRBV18,ASSPLPSGSGYGYT